Below are 5 T cell receptor beta chains sequenced from a single sample in a study of OX40 agonist ivuxolimab in advanced cancers. The table came from immunoSEQ multiplex PCR; TCRdb's copy has only in-frame clones and leaves some out. Of about 36,000 clones listed, 88% are singletons. The specimen was CD4+ or CD8+ T cells sorted from blood, collected in a trial of the OX40 agonist ivuxolimab. The receptors shown here come from an adult with an advanced solid tumor such as melanoma, head and neck, liver or kidney cancer.

The genes are TRBV4-1 and TRBJ2-7; the match to TRBD1 covers 7 bases. V lost 0 bases to trimming and J lost 7 bases; unmatched junction nucleotides: 12. Germline values: CDR1 MGHRA, CDR2 YSYEKL. This CDR3 comprises 16 residues. DNA of the CDR3: TGCGCCAGCAGCCAAGATTCGGCAGGGGGTATTGAAGAGCAGTACTTC. The encoded protein is CASSQDSAGGIEEQYF.

This clone was detected a few times. V gene TRBV4-3 combines with J gene TRBJ1-1, with a possible D match to TRBD1 (6 bases). Germline loops: CDR1 LGHNA, CDR2 YSLEER. The CDR3 runs to 15 residues. V lost 0 bases and J lost 5, with 13 bases in between. The CDR3 loop is CASSQEAGVRTEAFF. In nucleotides, the CDR3 is TGCGCCAGCAGCCAAGAGGCAGGGGTTAGGACTGAAGCTTTCTTT.

The chain has TRBV7-9 and TRBJ2-6, with 7 bases matching TRBD2. Trimming removed 2 bases from V and 1 base from J; junction bases left unmatched: 5. The CDR3 length is 17 residues. Looked up from germline, CDR1 is SEHNR and CDR2 is FQNEAQ (reference sequence). This CDR3 is CASSLTGGSSGANVLTF. CDR3 bases: TGTGCCAGCAGCTTAACTGGCGGGAGTTCTGGGGCCAACGTCCTGACTTTC.

V and J are TRBV28 and TRBJ1-5; 9 bases are shared with TRBD1. The CDR3 length is 15 residues. The trim removed 5 bases at V and 6 bases at J, leaving 8 bases unmatched. The germline gives CDR1 MDHEN, CDR2 SYDVKM. CDR3 in amino acids: CASSPGTGRSQPQHF. CDR3 DNA: TGTGCCAGCAGTCCCGGGACAGGGAGAAGTCAGCCCCAGCATTTT.

The chain couples TRBV7-6 to TRBJ2-7, with 11 bases lining up with TRBD2. Looked up from germline, CDR1 is SGHVS and CDR2 is FNYEAQ. This CDR3 region has 15 residues. Trimming took 6 bases from V and 2 from J; bases not matched to a gene: 6. The CDR3 here is CASRPGTSGTYEQYF. Here the CDR3 DNA reads TGTGCCAGCAGACCCGGGACTAGCGGTACCTACGAGCAGTACTTC.